This TCR beta chain was captured in a study of blood T cell repertoires in COVID-19. V lost 1 base to trimming and J lost 3 bases, with 11 bases between them. CDR1 SQVTM and CDR2 ANQGSEA come from the germline V gene. This CDR3 comprises 14 residues. Method: immunoSEQ multiplex PCR; TCRdb's copy keeps in-frame clones and lacks some. The data hold about 80,000 clones, with over 75% observed a single time. The chain employs TRBV29-1 and TRBJ2-3; TRBD2 is a possible D gene (6 bases). The sample was peripheral blood. This receptor was taken from a human donor in a cohort sampled during active COVID-19. This CDR3 is CSVEVPAGTDTQYF. CDR3 sequence (DNA): TGCAGCGTTGAAGTCCCCGCGGGGACAGATACGCAGTATTTT.